This TCR beta chain was recovered during a study of cytomegalovirus exposure and HLA in healthy donors. Sequencing was performed with immunoSEQ multiplex PCR; in TCRdb, only in-frame clones are kept and a portion is missing. The sample lists some 140,000 clones, 85% to 90% seen once, with 2.9% in the top ten. This receptor was taken from a man younger than 35 in good health and CMV-seronegative. Material: PBMCs.

CDR3 sequence (DNA): TGTGCCAGCAGCTCGGGACAGGGGGGACGGGAGACCCAGTACTTC. Amino acids: CASSSGQGGRETQYF. The rearrangement uses TRBV11-2 and TRBJ2-5; 11 nucleotides agree with TRBD1. The germline CDR1 and CDR2 sequences are SGHAT and FQNNGV. The CDR3 covers 15 residues. The V gene end was trimmed by 4 bases and the J gene end by 5 bases; junction bases not matched to a gene: 6.